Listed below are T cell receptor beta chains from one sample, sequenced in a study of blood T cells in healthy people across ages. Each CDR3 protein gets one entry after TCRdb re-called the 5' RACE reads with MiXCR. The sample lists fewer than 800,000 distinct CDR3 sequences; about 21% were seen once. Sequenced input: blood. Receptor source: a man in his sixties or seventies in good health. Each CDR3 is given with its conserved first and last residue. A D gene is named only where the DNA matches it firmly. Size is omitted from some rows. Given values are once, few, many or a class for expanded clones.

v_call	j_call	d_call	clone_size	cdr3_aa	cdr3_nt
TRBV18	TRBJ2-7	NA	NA	CASSPVGSSYEQYF	TGTGCCAGCTCACCAGTCGGCAGCTCCTACGAGCAGTACTTC
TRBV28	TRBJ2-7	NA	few	CASHRVGYEQYF	TGTGCCAGCCACAGGGTAGGGTACGAGCAGTACTTC
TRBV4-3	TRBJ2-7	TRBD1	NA	CASSQERGTGSHEQYF	TGCGCCAGCAGCCAAGAAAGGGGGACAGGGTCCCACGAGCAGTACTTC
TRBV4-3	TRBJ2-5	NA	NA	CASSQDYGRGPRETQYF	TGCGCCAGCAGCCAAGATTACGGGAGGGGGCCAAGGGAGACCCAGTACTTC
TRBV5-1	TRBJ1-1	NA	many	CASSLGMNTEAFF	TGTGCCAGCAGCTTAGGGATGAACACTGAAGCTTTCTTT
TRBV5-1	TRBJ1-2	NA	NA	CASSLRASNYGYTF	TGCGCCAGCAGCTTGAGGGCTTCTAACTATGGCTACACCTTC
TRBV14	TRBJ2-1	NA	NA	CASSLLRGGDYNEQFF	TGTGCCAGCAGCCTCCTAAGAGGCGGGGATTACAATGAGCAGTTCTTC
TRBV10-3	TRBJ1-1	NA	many	CAISQTGNTEAFF	TGTGCCATCAGTCAGACAGGGAACACTGAAGCTTTCTTT
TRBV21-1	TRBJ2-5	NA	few	CASSYCKGTHQGRLETQYF	TGTGCCAGCAGCTACTGTAAAGGCACTCACCAAGGTCGATTAGAGACCCAGTACTTC
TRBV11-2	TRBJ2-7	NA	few	CASSLVAVEQYF	TGTGCCAGCAGCTTAGTAGCAGTCGAGCAGTACTTC
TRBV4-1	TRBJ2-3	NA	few	CASSQVGAAKGDTQYF	TGCGCCAGCAGCCAGGTCGGAGCGGCAAAAGGCGATACGCAGTATTTT
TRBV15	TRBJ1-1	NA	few	CATSRDRAGNTEAFF	TGTGCCACCAGCAGAGATCGGGCGGGGAACACTGAAGCTTTCTTT
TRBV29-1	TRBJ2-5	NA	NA	CSVYRAQETQYF	TGCAGCGTTTACAGGGCCCAAGAGACCCAGTACTTC
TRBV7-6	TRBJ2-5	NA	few	CASSLARRETQYF	TGTGCCAGCAGCTTAGCGAGGCGAGAGACCCAGTACTTC
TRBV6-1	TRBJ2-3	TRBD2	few	CASMKRGPLDTQYF	TGTGCCAGCATGAAGCGGGGCCCCTTGGATACGCAGTATTTT
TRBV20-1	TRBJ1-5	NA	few	CSARQANNQPQHF	TGCAGTGCAAGACAGGCTAACAATCAGCCCCAGCATTTT
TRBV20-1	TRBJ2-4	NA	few	CSAQGTKNIQYF	TGCAGTGCTCAGGGGACCAAAAACATTCAGTACTTC
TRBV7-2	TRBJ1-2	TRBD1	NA	CASRGTGGNGYTF	TGTGCCAGCAGAGGGACAGGGGGAAATGGCTACACCTTC
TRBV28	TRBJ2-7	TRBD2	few	CASSFIAGVGEQYF	TGTGCCAGCAGTTTCATAGCGGGAGTGGGCGAGCAGTACTTC
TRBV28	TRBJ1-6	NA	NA	CASTQSVSPSPLHF	TGTGCCAGCACCCAATCGGTTTCGCCTTCACCCCTCCACTTT
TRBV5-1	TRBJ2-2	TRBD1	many	CASSSRTGNTGELFF	TGTGCCAGCAGCTCGCGGACAGGGAATACCGGGGAGCTGTTTTTT
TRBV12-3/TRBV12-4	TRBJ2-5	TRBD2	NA	CASSLRTSGFQETQYF	TGTGCCAGCAGTCTCCGTACTAGCGGATTCCAAGAGACCCAGTACTTC
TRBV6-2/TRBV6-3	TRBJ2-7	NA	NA	CASSTPGHVLYEQYF	TGTGCCAGCAGTACACCGGGACATGTCCTATACGAGCAGTACTTC
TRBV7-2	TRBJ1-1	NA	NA	CASSLYKTGNTEAFF	TGTGCCAGCAGCTTATACAAGACAGGGAACACTGAAGCTTTCTTT
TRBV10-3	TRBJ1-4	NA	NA	CAITDREDQGNEKLFF	TGTGCCATCACCGATAGGGAAGATCAGGGTAATGAAAAACTGTTTTTT
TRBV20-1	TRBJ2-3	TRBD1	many	CSASDGTGVSDTQYF	TGCAGTGCTAGTGACGGGACAGGGGTTTCGGATACGCAGTATTTT
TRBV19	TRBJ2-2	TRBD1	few	CASRTVTGPGELFF	TGTGCCAGTAGGACCGTGACAGGGCCCGGGGAGCTGTTTTTT
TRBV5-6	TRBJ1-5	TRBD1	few	CASSLRQGGGQPQHF	TGTGCCAGCAGCTTAAGACAGGGGGGAGGTCAGCCCCAGCATTTT
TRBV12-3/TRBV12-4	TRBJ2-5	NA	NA	CASSTDPYPQYF	TGTGCCAGCAGCACGGACCCTTACCCCCAGTACTTC
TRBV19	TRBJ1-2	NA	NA	CASSIQGRNYGYTF	TGTGCCAGTAGTATACAAGGGCGGAACTATGGCTACACCTTC
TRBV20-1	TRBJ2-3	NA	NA	CSAPDSARTDTQYF	TGCAGTGCGCCTGATAGCGCGCGCACAGATACGCAGTATTTT
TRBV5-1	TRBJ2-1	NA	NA	CASSLAFASGSSFF	NA
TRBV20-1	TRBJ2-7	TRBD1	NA	CSARATGMGHEQYF	TGCAGTGCTCGGGCGACAGGGATGGGCCACGAGCAGTACTTC
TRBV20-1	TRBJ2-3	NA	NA	CSARHSGFISDTQYF	TGCAGTGCTCGACACTCTGGGTTTATCTCAGATACGCAGTATTTT
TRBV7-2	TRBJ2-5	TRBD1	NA	CASSLNTGGGGETQYF	TGTGCCAGCAGCTTGAATACAGGGGGAGGTGGTGAGACCCAGTACTTC
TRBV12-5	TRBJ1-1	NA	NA	CVSGQGLQAFF	TGTGTTAGTGGTCAGGGCCTTCAAGCTTTCTTT
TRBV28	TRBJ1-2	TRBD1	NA	CASSLSGTGSNGYTF	TGTGCCAGCAGTTTATCCGGGACAGGGTCTAATGGCTACACCTTC
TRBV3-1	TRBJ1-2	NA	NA	CASSQGGTTGYGYTF	TGTGCCAGCAGCCAGGGGGGAACGACAGGATATGGCTACACCTTC
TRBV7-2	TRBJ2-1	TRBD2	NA	CASSLSGRTYNEQFF	TGTGCCAGCAGCCTTAGCGGGAGAACCTACAATGAGCAGTTCTTC
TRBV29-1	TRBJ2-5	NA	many	CSVEVRQETQYF	TGCAGCGTTGAAGTTCGTCAAGAGACCCAGTACTTC
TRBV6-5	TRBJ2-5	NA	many	CASSRDFQETQYF	TGTGCCAGCAGCCGGGACTTCCAAGAGACCCAGTACTTC
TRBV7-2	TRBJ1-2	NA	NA	CASSLGVFYGYTF	TGTGCCAGCAGCTTAGGGGTGTTCTATGGCTACACCTTC
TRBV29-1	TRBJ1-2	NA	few	CSVPGGAQGYTF	TGCAGCGTGCCCGGTGGGGCCCAAGGCTACACCTTC
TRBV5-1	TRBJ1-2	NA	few	CASSPGPDYGYTF	TGCGCCAGCAGCCCGGGACCGGACTATGGCTACACCTTC
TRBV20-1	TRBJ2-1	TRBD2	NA	CSASTSGVNEQFF	TGCAGTGCCTCGACTAGCGGAGTCAATGAGCAGTTCTTC
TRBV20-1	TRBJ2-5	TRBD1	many	CSLGQGRETQYF	TGCAGTTTAGGACAGGGCAGGGAGACCCAGTACTTC
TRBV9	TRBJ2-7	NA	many	CASSVGGSSYEQYF	TGTGCCAGCAGCGTAGGTGGTAGCTCCTACGAGCAGTACTTC
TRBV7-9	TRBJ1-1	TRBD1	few	CASSPHRGSTEAFF	TGTGCCAGCAGCCCACACAGGGGTAGCACTGAAGCTTTCTTT
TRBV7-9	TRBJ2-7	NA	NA	CASSLGAITNYEQYF	TGTGCCAGCAGCTTAGGGGCGATAACGAACTACGAGCAGTACTTC
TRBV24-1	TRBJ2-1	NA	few	CATSDLHSGEQFF	TGTGCCACCAGTGATTTGCACTCGGGGGAGCAGTTCTTC
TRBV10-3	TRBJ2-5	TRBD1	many	CAISEDRDRETQYF	TGTGCCATCAGTGAGGACAGGGACAGGGAGACCCAGTACTTC
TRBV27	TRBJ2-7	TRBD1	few	CASSDRQGWEYEQYF	TGTGCCAGCAGTGACCGACAGGGGTGGGAATACGAGCAGTACTTC
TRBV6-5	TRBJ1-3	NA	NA	CASSTLGLSGNTIYF	TGTGCCAGCAGTACCTTGGGTTTGAGTGGAAACACCATATATTTT
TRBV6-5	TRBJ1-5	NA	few	CASSSQGGQPQHF	TGCGCCAGCAGCTCACAGGGTGGACAGCCCCAACATTTT